A selection of T cell receptor beta chains follows, all from one sample in a study of CD8+CD57+ T cells in acquired aplastic anemia. TCRdb reprocessed the reads via MiXCR and lists one record per CDR3 protein. The data hold more than 150,000 distinct CDR3 sequences, with roughly 50% observed a single time. Sequencing used sorted CD4+, CD8+, or CD8+CD57+ T cells (not recorded which) from PBMCs. These receptors were obtained from a human donor with aplastic anemia. CDR3s include the opening cysteine and the closing phenylalanine or tryptophan. The order of the fields is J gene, D gene, clone size, V gene, CDR3 length, CDR3 DNA, CDR3 protein. A D gene is named only where the DNA matches it firmly. Where a row states a size, it is once, few, many or the class of an expanded clone; other rows omit it.

>TRBJ2-7|TRBD1|NA|TRBV12-3/TRBV12-4|14
TGTGCCAGCAGTAACAGGGGGCGCAGGGACGAGCAGTACTTC
CASSNRGRRDEQYF
>TRBJ2-7|NA|once|TRBV29-1|13
TGCAGCGTCTCGCCGGACGGATCCTACAAGCAGTACTTC
CSVSPDGSYKQYF
>TRBJ1-5|NA|NA|TRBV20-1|13
TGCAGTGCTAGTATACGGGGGTCTCAGCCCCAGCATTTT
CSASIRGSQPQHF
>TRBJ1-2|TRBD1|many|TRBV6-1|12
TGTGCCACCCGATCCGAGGGACAGGGCTACACCTTC
CATRSEGQGYTF
>TRBJ2-7|TRBD2|many|TRBV19|17
TGTGCCAGTAGTATCATGACTAGCGGGAGAGTTGCCTACGAGCAGTACTTC
CASSIMTSGRVAYEQYF
>TRBJ1-2|NA|few|TRBV7-8|12
TGTGCCAGCAGCCTTACTGAAGGTGGCTACACCTTC
CASSLTEGGYTF
>TRBJ2-1|TRBD2|NA|TRBV6-8|18
TGTGCCAGCAGTTACACCCCTACTAGCGGGGGAGAATGCAATGAGCAGTTCTTC
CASSYTPTSGGECNEQFF
>TRBJ1-4|NA|NA|TRBV15|16
TGTGCCACCAGCAGAAGTAAGGGCAAACCCAATGAAAAACTGTTTTTT
CATSRSKGKPNEKLFF
>TRBJ1-6|NA|many|TRBV20-1|13
TGCAGTGCTACAGACAGCACTAATTCACCCCTCCACTTT
CSATDSTNSPLHF
>TRBJ2-1|TRBD2|many|TRBV7-9|17
TGTGCCAGCAGCCTGGGGACCGGGACTAGCGGGAGAAATCAGCAGTTCTTC
CASSLGTGTSGRNQQFF
>TRBJ1-1|TRBD1|many|TRBV12-3/TRBV12-4|15
TGTGCCAGCAGTCGGGGGACAGGGGGGAACACTGAAGCTTTCTTT
CASSRGTGGNTEAFF
>TRBJ1-5|NA|many|TRBV19|14
TGTGCCACCACCCCTGACAGTAGCAATCAGCCCCAGCATTTT
CATTPDSSNQPQHF
>TRBJ1-3|NA|NA|TRBV9|17
TGTGCCAGCAGCGTAGGAATAGGGGGGGGCTCTGGAAACACCATATATTTT
CASSVGIGGGSGNTIYF
>TRBJ1-2|NA|NA|TRBV27|17
TGTGCCAGCAGTTTCCGATCGGTCAAGCACGCGGGCTATGGCTACACCTTC
CASSFRSVKHAGYGYTF
>TRBJ2-7|NA|NA|TRBV7-9|14
TGTGCCAGCACCGGGGGCCTTGGCTCCTACGAGCAGTACTTC
CASTGGLGSYEQYF
>TRBJ1-1|NA|NA|TRBV6-1|15
TGTGCCAGCGACACGGGTCTGCTGATGAACACTGAAGCTTTCTTT
CASDTGLLMNTEAFF
>TRBJ1-2|NA|NA|TRBV27|13
TGTGCCAGCAGTTTTAGGGGGGGCACTGGCTACACCTTC
CASSFRGGTGYTF
>TRBJ1-4|NA|many|TRBV25-1|13
TGTGCCAGCAATGGCCGGAGAAATGAAAAACTGTTTTTT
CASNGRRNEKLFF
>TRBJ2-6|NA|many|TRBV7-3|15
TGTGCCAGCAGCCAGGGGGGGCTTGGGGCCAACGTCCTGACTTTC
CASSQGGLGANVLTF
>TRBJ2-1|TRBD2|NA|TRBV20-1|15
TGCAGTGCTAGAAAGCGGGAGTTGATCTACAATGTGCAGTTCTTC
CSARKRELIYNVQFF
>TRBJ1-6|TRBD1|few|TRBV2|14
TGTGCCAGCAGTGAGACAGGGCGTAATTCACCCCTCCACTTT
CASSETGRNSPLHF
>TRBJ2-1|TRBD2|many|TRBV6-6|15
TGTGCCAGCAGTTATGGGCTAGCGGTAGACAATGAGCAGTTCTTC
CASSYGLAVDNEQFF
>TRBJ2-7|NA|many|TRBV19|13
TGTGCCAGTAGTATTGGAGGGGCAGGTGAGCAGTACTTC
CASSIGGAGEQYF
>TRBJ1-5|NA|many|TRBV5-1|14
TGCGCCAGCAGCTACGACAGCCTTAATCAGCCCCAGCATTTT
CASSYDSLNQPQHF
>TRBJ1-2|NA|many|TRBV20-1|11
TGCAGTGCTAGAGGCAGGGCTGGCTACACCTTC
CSARGRAGYTF
>TRBJ1-1|NA|many|TRBV2|15
TGTGCCAGCAGCGGGATAGAAGGGGCGTCCACTGAAGCTTTCTTT
CASSGIEGASTEAFF